These 19 T cell receptor beta chains were all obtained from the same sample, sequenced in a study of blood T cell repertoires in COVID-19. Clones were sequenced by immunoSEQ multiplex PCR, and TCRdb holds only the in-frame ones, with some missing. The sample carries under 95,000 clones, around 80% recorded once. What was sequenced was peripheral blood. These receptors all stem from a woman older than 75 with acute or convalescent COVID-19.

CDR3 in DNA: TGTGCCAGCTCACGCAACCAACAGAACACTGAAGCTTTCTTT. Its translation: CASSRNQQNTEAFF. This rearrangement joins TRBV18 to TRBJ1-1; D is ambiguous. Germline CDR1 KGHSH, CDR2 LQKENI. This CDR3 region has 14 residues. V was trimmed by 4 bases and J by 1 base, leaving 10 bases between them.

This clone has just one count. CDR3 sequence reads: CARSSDGGGYGEKLFF. CDR3 coding DNA: TGTGCCAGAAGCTCGGACGGCGGGGGATACGGGGAAAAACTGTTTTTT. The genes are TRBV7-5 and TRBJ1-4. TRBV7-5 is assigned pseudogene status. The CDR3 has 16 residues.

This chain connects TRBV9 to TRBJ1-1, with 8 nucleotides matching TRBD1. CDR1 SGDLS and CDR2 YYNGEE come from the germline V gene. The V gene end was trimmed by 4 bases and the J gene end by 5 bases; junction bases not matched to a gene: 7. CDR3 size: 14 residues. CDR3 DNA: TGTGCCAGCAGCTCGGGACAGGCGGGTACTGAAGCTTTCTTT. It encodes CASSSGQAGTEAFF.

V is TRBV7-2 and J is TRBJ2-7, with D tentatively TRBD2 (6 bases). There are 13 residues in the CDR3. Per germline, CDR1 SGHTA and CDR2 FQGNSA. With 5 bases removed from V and 1 base from J, the gap between germline ends came to 9 bases. The CDR3 protein is CASSPGTSYEQYF. The CDR3 DNA sequence: TGTGCCAGCAGCCCGGGGACTTCCTACGAGCAGTACTTC. The whole variable domain, filled in from reference TRBV7-2 and TRBJ2-7, reads GAGVSQSPSNKVTEKGKDVELRCDPISGHTALYWYRQSLGQGLEFLIYFQGNSAPDKSGLPSDRFSAERTGGSVSTLTIQRTQQEDSAVYLCASSPGTSYEQYFGPGTRLTVT.

This clone turned up a few times. V usage is TRBV7-6 and J usage is TRBJ2-5; no firm D call. Trimming took off 0 bases at V and 1 base at J, with 6 bases between the two ends. The CDR3 loop spans 14 amino acids. Germline CDR1 is SGHVS and CDR2 is FNYEAQ. In DNA, the CDR3 is TGTGCCAGCAGCTTAGCCCCCTCCCAAGAGACCCAGTACTTC. It codes for CASSLAPSQETQYF.

This clone was recorded once. The chain is built from TRBV6-6 and TRBJ1-2; 8 bases align to TRBD1. There are 14 residues in the CDR3. The germline CDR1 and CDR2 sequences are MNHNY and SVGAGI (reference sequence). Unmatched junction bases numbered 6, after V lost 5 bases and J lost 4 bases. The CDR3 nucleotides read TGTGCCAGCAGTCCGGACAGGGAATCCTATGGCTACACCTTC. Its protein is CASSPDRESYGYTF.

The V gene is TRBV19, the J gene TRBJ2-1; 12 nucleotides align to TRBD2. This CDR3 is built from 20 residues. The V gene's germline CDR1 is LNHDA and CDR2 SQIVND (reference sequence). Trimming at V came to 2 bases and at J to 0 bases, leaving 11 bases not matched to a gene. The CDR3 region is CASSIIASGRAPSSYNEQFF. CDR3 DNA sequence: TGTGCCAGTAGTATAATTGCTAGCGGGAGGGCCCCTAGCTCCTACAATGAGCAGTTCTTC.

The chain combines TRBV15 with TRBJ2-7; D might be TRBD2 (5 bases). Per the germline V gene, CDR1 is LNHNV and CDR2 is YYDKDF (reference sequence). V lost 0 bases and J lost 6, with 15 bases in between. The CDR3 sequence is 15 residues long. CDR3 region: CATSRDWTPNVEQYF. For the CDR3, the DNA is TGTGCCACCAGCAGAGATTGGACTCCCAACGTCGAGCAGTACTTC.

The rearrangement uses TRBV5-3 and TRBJ2-5; 9 bases are a match to TRBD1. TRBV5-3 is an open reading frame, and its role is uncertain. After removal of 3 bases from V and 2 bases from J, the junction contained 8 bases not matched to a gene. The CDR3 covers 16 residues. The DNA of the CDR3 is TGTGCCAGAAGCTACCGGGACAGGGCCAAACAAGAGACCCAGTACTTC. Translating it yields CARSYRDRAKQETQYF.

This chain connects TRBV5-4 to TRBJ1-2; D gene ambiguous. Trimming shortened V by 4 bases and J by 3 bases, and 13 bases separated the two germline ends. In germline, CDR1 is SGHNT, CDR2 YYREEE (reference sequence). This CDR3 is built from 14 residues. The CDR3 DNA reads as TGTGCCAGCAGCCCCAGCCAGGCAGACTATGGCTACACCTTC. Its translation is CASSPSQADYGYTF.

This clone has just a few counts. V and J are TRBV5-6 and TRBJ1-5, with D uncertain. The length of the CDR3 is 13 residues. The germline V and J ends were trimmed by 2 bases and 6 bases, with 9 bases remaining between them. Germline CDR1 is SGHDT and CDR2 is YYEEEE. The CDR3 sequence: CASSFSSGQPQHF. DNA for the CDR3: TGTGCCAGCAGCTTTAGCTCTGGTCAGCCCCAGCATTTT.

The chain links TRBV6-5 to TRBJ1-1; no clear D gene. CDR1 is MNHEY and CDR2 is SVGAGI in the germline V gene. V lost 6 bases, J lost 1 base, and 12 bases lay in between. This CDR3 spans 14 amino acids. The CDR3, as DNA: TGTGCCAGCAGGTTGGGCCAGGCGAACACTGAAGCTTTCTTT. Its protein is CASRLGQANTEAFF.

The chain has TRBV9 and TRBJ2-1, with D possibly TRBD1 on 5 matching bases. V was trimmed by 2 bases and J by 0 bases, leaving 12 bases between them. This CDR3 spans 16 amino acids. From germline, CDR1 is SGDLS and CDR2 YYNGEE. CDR3 sequence reads: CASSVGAISSYNEQFF. CDR3 in DNA: TGTGCCAGCAGCGTTGGGGCAATCAGCTCCTACAATGAGCAGTTCTTC.

This clone is deemed medium-sized. J is TRBJ1-3 and V is TRBV10-1; D might be TRBD1 (5 bases). The CDR3 is made up of 14 amino acids. V was clipped by 4 bases and J by 2 bases, with 9 bases between them. The germline gives CDR1 WNHNN, CDR2 SYGVQD (reference sequence). The CDR3: CASSGAGTGNTIYF. The CDR3 coding sequence is TGCGCCAGCAGTGGGGCAGGGACTGGAAACACCATATATTTT.

The chain is built from TRBV5-8 and TRBJ2-7; a weak D match, TRBD2 (7 bases). V was clipped by 4 bases and J by 1 base, with 12 bases between them. CDR3 length: 14 residues. The germline V gene encodes CDR1 SGHTS and CDR2 YDEGEE. The CDR3 DNA reads as TGTGCCAGCAGCCTTGGGAGGGGGTCCTACGAGCAGTACTTC. It specifies CASSLGRGSYEQYF. Full variable domain (rest looked up from reference TRBV5-8 and TRBJ2-7): EAGVTQSPTHLIKTRGQQATLRCSPISGHTSVYWYQQALGLGLQFLLWYDEGEERNRGNFPPRFSGRQFPNYSSELNVNALELEDSALYLCASSLGRGSYEQYFGPGTRLTVT.

CDR3 nucleotides: TGTGCCAGCAGTGAAGCGCAGGGAAAAATACCTTCACCCCTCCACTTT. Translating gives CASSEAQGKIPSPLHF. The chain couples TRBV2 to TRBJ1-6, with a tentative D call TRBD1 (5 bases). Deletions cut 0 bases from V and 9 bases from J, with 15 bases between. CDR1 and CDR2 from the germline V gene are SNHLY and FYNNEI. The CDR3 covers 16 residues. The full variable domain, rest sourced from reference TRBV2 and TRBJ1-6, is EPEVTQTPSHQVTQMGQEVILRCVPISNHLYFYWYRQILGQKVEFLVSFYNNEISEKSEIFDDQFSVERPDGSNFTLKIRSTKLEDSAMYFCASSEAQGKIPSPLHFGNGTRLTVT.

This clone was observed a handful of times. The J gene is TRBJ1-4, the V gene TRBV5-1; D gene unclear. This CDR3 is built from 14 residues. V was pared by 1 base and J by 2 bases, with 6 bases between. CDR1 SGHRS and CDR2 YFSETQ come from the germline V gene. CDR3 amino acids: CASSLYGTNEKLFF. DNA of the CDR3: TGCGCCAGCAGCTTGTATGGCACTAATGAAAAACTGTTTTTT.

The gene calls are TRBV6-5 and TRBJ1-6; 10 bases line up with TRBD1. The CDR3 consists of 15 residues. The germline gives CDR1 MNHEY, CDR2 SVGAGI. The ends lost 5 bases at V and 7 bases at J; junction bases unmatched: 5. The CDR3 bases are TGTGCCAGCAGTCGGGACAGGGGCGAGAATTCACCCCTCCACTTT. As protein: CASSRDRGENSPLHF.

The chain links TRBV7-2 to TRBJ2-1, with D hard to call. V was pared by 1 base and J by 8 bases, with 12 bases between. From germline, CDR1 is SGHTA and CDR2 FQGNSA. This CDR3 spans 14 amino acids. The CDR3 bases are TGTGCCAGCAGCTTAGACCGGTCTGTCGATGAGCAGTTCTTC. This sequence encodes CASSLDRSVDEQFF. The complete variable domain, with remaining parts taken from reference TRBV7-2 and TRBJ2-1, reads GAGVSQSPSNKVTEKGKDVELRCDPISGHTALYWYRQSLGQGLEFLIYFQGNSAPDKSGLPSDRFSAERTGGSVSTLTIQRTQQEDSAVYLCASSLDRSVDEQFFGPGTRLTVL.